This T cell receptor beta chain was recovered during a study of blood T cell repertoires in COVID-19. The CDR3 totals 11 residues. Trimming stripped 0 bases from V and 11 bases from J, with 9 bases between. Per germline, CDR1 DFQATT and CDR2 SNEGSKA (reference sequence). The assay was immunoSEQ multiplex PCR, and TCRdb's table has in-frame clones only and misses some. The sample carries 250,000 to 300,000 clones, 80% to 90% recorded once. The specimen was PBMCs or T cells enriched from blood (not recorded which). The rearrangement links TRBV20-1 to TRBJ2-3, with D maybe TRBD1 (5 bases). The TCR originated in a woman aged 45-59 years who had been exposed to COVID-19. The CDR3 bases are TGCAGTGCTAGAGAACAGGAAGAGCAGTATTTT. Amino acids: CSAREQEEQYF.